One T cell receptor beta chain is described in this entry. Its specificity is unknown. A read error may produce the germline difference seen at one junction end. This CDR3 is 17 amino acids long. Germline V gives CDR1 LGHNA, CDR2 YNFKEQ. A second about 7 to 11 cycle PCR used barcoded and J-beta primers. Using its own MiXCR run on the 5' RACE reads, TCRdb lists one record per CDR3 protein. The repertoire holds about 750,000 distinct CDR3 sequences, less than 70% seen once, with around 40% in the top ten. The sample belongs to a study of blood T cells in healthy people across ages. About the study: Capture by template switching was about one barcoded beta molecule per two T cells.

Per sample, no less than 6 micrograms of total RNA were extracted. Whole-study results and caveats: Among T cells, TCR beta diversity per million cells dropped roughly linearly as age rose. Naive CD4+ cells and diversity were both higher in long-lived donors than in aged donors.

The source of this sequence is a man of 80 years or more in good health. The V and J genes are TRBV4-2 and TRBJ2-3; TRBD1 matches at 9 bases. The sequenced sample was blood. The CDR3 DNA is TGTGCCAGCAACCAAGATGCCCGGACAGGGGTCACAGATACGCAGTATTTT. Translating it yields CASNQDARTGVTDTQYF.